This is a list of T cell receptor beta chains from one sample in a study of T cell responses to AZD1222 COVID-19 vaccine. TCRdb keeps only in-frame clones here, not all; method: immunoSEQ multiplex PCR. Of over 95,000 clones in the sample, approximately 90% were seen once. This specimen was peripheral blood, taken on day 0 of AZD1222 vaccination. These receptors were collected from an adult in good health. CDR3s include the opening cysteine and the closing phenylalanine or tryptophan. D genes are given only for firm matches. Clone sizes are given selectively: once, few, many, or a class where the clone is expanded.

>TRBJ1-1|.|TRBV24-1|.
TGTGCCACCACTGCAGGGGTCGGGAACACTGAAGCTTTCTTT
CATTAGVGNTEAFF
>TRBJ1-2|.|TRBV28|few
TGTGCCAGCAGTTTGGGTGGAGGGGGAGATGGCTACACCTTC
CASSLGGGGDGYTF
>TRBJ1-3|.|TRBV5-6|.
TGTGCCAGCACCCAGGGTTCTGCTGGAAACACCATATATTTT
CASTQGSAGNTIYF
>TRBJ1-4|.|TRBV25-1|few
TGTGCCAGCAGTGCGGTCCGGGGGGTAAGACTTAGTTTT
CASSAVRGVRLSF
>TRBJ1-5|.|TRBV3-1/TRBV3-2|once
TGTGCCAGCAGCCAAGGCGGAAAGGAGCCCCAGCATTTT
CASSQGGKEPQHF
>TRBJ2-4|.|TRBV28|once
TGTGCCAGCAGTTTGGGTCAGTTAAACATTCAGTACTTC
CASSLGQLNIQYF
>TRBJ2-7|.|TRBV4-3|.
TGCGCCAGCAGCCAAGATCAAACCCCCTCCTACGAGCAGTACTTC
CASSQDQTPSYEQYF
>TRBJ1-3|TRBD1|TRBV7-8|.
TGTGCCAGCAGCTCAGGGGGGTCTGGAAACACCATATATTTT
CASSSGGSGNTIYF
>TRBJ1-2|.|TRBV28|.
TGTGCCAGCAGTTTAGACCAGGAGATGGGGACTAACTATGGCTACACCTTC
CASSLDQEMGTNYGYTF
>TRBJ1-2|.|TRBV15|.
TGTGCCACCAGTGGAGGCTTGCAATATAGCTACACCTTC
CATSGGLQYSYTF
>TRBJ2-1|TRBD2|TRBV15|.
TGTGCCACCAGCAGAGATCCCGCGGGAGCGAATGAGCAGTTCTTC
CATSRDPAGANEQFF
>TRBJ1-4|TRBD1|TRBV7-8|.
TGTGCCAGCAGCCTAGGGACAGTCAATGAAAAACTGTTTTTT
CASSLGTVNEKLFF
>TRBJ1-1|.|TRBV3-1/TRBV3-2|.
TGTGCCAGCGCCCTGGGCCTGAGCGCTGAAGCTTTCTTT
CASALGLSAEAFF
>TRBJ2-7|.|TRBV28|.
TGTGCCAGCGCCTCCCTCTCCTACGAGCAGTACTTC
CASASLSYEQYF
>TRBJ2-1|.|TRBV4-3|.
TGCGCCACCAGTCAGTTTAGGACTGGCAAATACAATGAGCAGTTCTTC
CATSQFRTGKYNEQFF
>TRBJ2-1|.|TRBV7-9|.
TGTGCCAGCAGCGACCATGGCCCGATCGCGTTCTTC
CASSDHGPIAFF
>TRBJ1-6|TRBD1|TRBV4-1|.
TGCGCCAGCAGCCCCGGACAGGGGAGTACTATGTTGAATTCACCCCTCCACTTT
CASSPGQGSTMLNSPLHF
>TRBJ1-2|.|TRBV28|.
TGTGCCGCATCAGGGACCAACTATGGCTACACCTTC
CAASGTNYGYTF
>TRBJ1-3|.|TRBV28|.
TGTGCCAGCAGTAAGGGGGGGGTTTCTGGAAACACCATATATTTT
CASSKGGVSGNTIYF
>TRBJ1-1|TRBD1|TRBV18|.
TGTGCCACTACCCTACAGGGGGCGCTTGGCACTGAAGCTTTCTTT
CATTLQGALGTEAFF
>TRBJ2-5|.|TRBV6-1|.
TGTGCCAGCAGTGATGTATTTGGCGGCGGGTGGGAGACCCAGTACTTC
CASSDVFGGGWETQYF
>TRBJ1-2|.|TRBV6-5|few
TGTGCCAGCAGTTACTCGAGCGGGGACTATGGCTACACCTTC
CASSYSSGDYGYTF
>TRBJ1-3|TRBD1|TRBV28|.
TGTGCCAGCAGTGAAACAGGGGGCTCTGGAAACACCATATATTTT
CASSETGGSGNTIYF
>TRBJ2-1|.|TRBV28|.
TGTGCCAGCAGAGGAAATGAGGCCGGCTCCTACAATGAGCAGTTCTTC
CASRGNEAGSYNEQFF
>TRBJ2-3|.|TRBV5-1|.
TGCGCCAGCAGCTTGGGGGCTATACGCACAGATACGCAGTATTTT
CASSLGAIRTDTQYF
>TRBJ1-1|.|TRBV2|few
TGTGCCAGCAATGGAAGGGCCACGAACACTGAAGCTTTCTTT
CASNGRATNTEAFF
>TRBJ1-4|TRBD1|TRBV5-5|.
TGTGCCAGCAGTCGGGACAGGGGGCTATCTAATGAAAAACTGTTTTTT
CASSRDRGLSNEKLFF